The 8 T cell receptor beta chains in this list originate from one sample, sequenced in a study of long-term antiretroviral therapy in people with HIV. Sequencing used immunoSEQ v3.0 at survey level. Some clones are missing from TCRdb's copy, which holds only in-frame ones; the method was immunoSEQ multiplex PCR. Counted here are tens of thousands of clones, 70% to 85% occurring once; the ten biggest clones make up roughly 2.3%. This specimen consisted of unsorted PBMCs, obtained 3 years after starting antiretroviral therapy. The receptor set was obtained from a man aged 50 to 60 with HIV.

The chain combines TRBV4-3 with TRBJ2-3, with 12 bases identical to TRBD2. The germline V gene encodes CDR1 LGHNA and CDR2 YSLEER. This CDR3 has 16 amino acids. The V segment lost 0 bases and the J segment 3 bases; nucleotides outside the gene matches: 1. This CDR3 reads CASSQELAGGTDTQYF. Here the CDR3 DNA reads TGCGCCAGCAGCCAAGAACTAGCGGGAGGAACAGATACGCAGTATTTT.

The gene calls are TRBV7-6 and TRBJ2-2; 7 bases match TRBD1. V trimming: 4 bases; J trimming: 0 bases; junction bases outside the gene matches: 5. This CDR3 contains 16 residues. CDR1 is SGHVS, CDR2 FNYEAQ, per germline. The CDR3 nucleotides are TGTGCCAGCAGCTCCCTCAGGGGGACGAACACCGGGGAGCTGTTTTTT. This codes for CASSSLRGTNTGELFF.

This clone was observed a few times. V gene TRBV2 combines with J gene TRBJ2-7; D perhaps matches TRBD2 (7 bases). Trimming removed 8 bases from V and 5 bases from J, with 28 bases in between. Germline CDR1 is SNHLY and CDR2 is FYNNEI. The CDR3 extends over 17 amino acids. CDR3 DNA sequence: TGTGCCAGCGGACAGCTCGATGGTGGGCTAGCGGTAGACGAGCAGTACTTC. Amino acids: CASGQLDGGLAVDEQYF.

The table lists this clone with a few counts. This chain joins TRBV4-1 and TRBJ2-7; tentatively, D is TRBD1 (5 bases). With 1 base removed from V and 2 bases from J, the gap between germline ends came to 15 bases. Germline-derived CDR1 and CDR2 are MGHRA and YSYEKL. The CDR3 is made up of 16 amino acids. CDR3 DNA sequence: TGCGCCAGCAGCCAAGGGCGACAGACCAAAGCCTACGAGCAGTACTTC. Protein: CASSQGRQTKAYEQYF.

This rearrangement joins TRBV11-3 to TRBJ2-7, with D possibly matching TRBD2 (5 bases). Trimming shortened V by 5 bases and J by 2 bases, and 13 bases separated the two germline ends. From germline, CDR1 is SGHNT and CDR2 YENEEA. The CDR3 is 14 amino acids. CDR3 DNA sequence: TGTGCCAGCAGCGCGGGCAGCGTTACCTACGAGCAGTACTTC. This codes for CASSAGSVTYEQYF. Supplemented by reference TRBV11-3 and TRBJ2-7, the full variable domain reads EAGVVQSPRYKIIEKKQPVAFWCNPISGHNTLYWYLQNLGQGPELLIRYENEEAVDDSQLPKDRFSAERLKGVDSTLKIQPAELGDSAVYLCASSAGSVTYEQYFGPGTRLTVT.

The genes are TRBV7-9 and TRBJ2-7; D call uncertain. This CDR3 comprises 10 residues. Germline V gene lookup returns CDR1 SEHNR and CDR2 FQNEAQ (reference sequence). This chain's CDR3 is CAVGTYEQYF. CDR3 bases: TGTGCAGTCGGTACCTACGAGCAGTACTTC.

The chain uses TRBV6-1 and TRBJ2-7; 7 nucleotides agree with TRBD1. V dropped 5 bases and J dropped 5; count of bases not matched to a gene: 3. CDR3 length: 12 residues. Germline CDR1 reads MNHNS; CDR2 reads SASEGT. CDR3 region: CASSPGGNEQYF. DNA of the CDR3: TGTGCCAGCAGTCCAGGGGGAAACGAGCAGTACTTC.

V usage is TRBV11-2 and J usage is TRBJ2-7; D is uncertain. CDR1 is SGHAT, CDR2 FQNNGV, per germline. The CDR3 is 15 residues long. V lost 6 bases to trimming and J lost 0 bases, with 15 bases between them. The CDR3, as DNA: TGTGCCAGCAGAAACACAACGAGTATCTCCTACGAGCAGTACTTC. Encoded protein: CASRNTTSISYEQYF.